These 17 T cell receptor beta chains were sequenced from one sample in a study of T cells after yellow fever vaccination. Each CDR3 protein is one row after TCRdb ran MiXCR on the 5' RACE reads. The sample carries under 700,000 distinct CDR3 sequences, around a sixth recorded once. Material: PBMCs, obtained about 5 days after the first yellow fever vaccination. Receptors originate from a man aged 18 to 29 who received the YFV17D yellow fever vaccine.

The chain couples TRBV15 to TRBJ2-5; D is uncertain. The V gene's germline CDR1 is LNHNV and CDR2 YYDKDF (reference sequence). This CDR3 has 16 amino acids. V lost 1 base and J 5 bases, leaving 17 bases between the germline ends. Here the CDR3 reads CATSRALSLVGETQYF. In nucleotides, the CDR3 is TGTGCCACCAGCAGAGCCCTCTCATTAGTCGGGGAGACCCAGTACTTC.

A few counts support this clonotype. The genes are TRBV19 and TRBJ1-2, with D unclear. Germline values: CDR1 LNHDA, CDR2 SQIVND (reference sequence). Trimming stripped 7 bases from V and 2 bases from J, with 8 bases between. CDR3 length: 12 residues. In nucleotides, the CDR3 is TGTGCCAGTACCGGAGTGAACTATGGCTACACCTTC. Encoded protein: CASTGVNYGYTF.

V gene TRBV12-3 or TRBV12-4 combines with J gene TRBJ2-6; D call uncertain. This CDR3 contains 16 residues. Trimming cost V 5 bases and J 4 bases, with 15 bases left between them. The CDR3 DNA reads as TGTGCCAGCAGTCCCAGAGACCCTTGGGGGGCCAACGTCCTGACTTTC. Its protein product is CASSPRDPWGANVLTF.

CDR3 nucleotide sequence: TGTGCCAGCAGTGAACAGGGTAGTTGGTATTCTAACTATGGCTACACCTTC. Translated, it gives CASSEQGSWYSNYGYTF. The V call is TRBV12-3 or TRBV12-4, the J call TRBJ1-2, with D possibly matching TRBD1 (6 bases). This CDR3 contains 17 residues. Trimming shortened V by 5 bases and J by 0 bases, and 19 bases separated the two germline ends.

This clonotype was counted a few times. The chain joins TRBV5-5 to TRBJ2-7, with D possibly TRBD1 on 6 matching bases. The CDR3 sequence is 15 residues long. Trimming stripped 2 bases from V and 3 bases from J, with 15 bases between. Germline-derived CDR1 and CDR2 are SGHKS and YYEKEE (reference sequence). CDR3 sequence reads: CASSFGAQGFYEQYV. The CDR3 region has the DNA TGTGCCAGCAGCTTCGGGGCACAGGGCTTCTACGAGCAGTACGTC.

At least ten counts were recorded for this clonotype. The chain links TRBV9 to TRBJ2-6, with a possible D match to TRBD2 (6 bases). Germline V lookup: CDR1 SGDLS, CDR2 YYNGEE. This CDR3 comprises 15 residues. V lost 0 bases, J lost 2 bases, and 6 bases lay in between. Here the CDR3 DNA reads TGTGCCAGCAGCGTAGGGGGGGCTGGGGCCAACGTCCTGACTTTC. Translation: CASSVGGAGANVLTF.

A few counts support this clonotype. V gene TRBV11-2 combines with J gene TRBJ2-1; the match to TRBD2 covers 7 bases. The CDR3 totals 15 residues. V shed 2 bases, J shed 2 bases, and the junction held 3 bases outside the gene matches. The germline V gene encodes CDR1 SGHAT and CDR2 FQNNGV. CDR3 sequence: CASSLRLAAYNEQFF. CDR3 bases: TGTGCCAGCAGCTTACGCCTAGCGGCCTACAATGAGCAGTTCTTC.

The chain joins TRBV6-2 or TRBV6-3 to TRBJ2-1; tentatively, D is TRBD1 or TRBD2 (5 bases each). CDR3 size: 15 residues. CDR1 and CDR2 (germline): MNHEY, SVGEGT. Trimming removed 4 bases at V and 6 bases at J, with 16 bases between. The CDR3 DNA sequence: TGTGCCAGCAGTTTGGGACCGGCTAGCAGCAATGAGCAGTTCTTC. Its translation: CASSLGPASSNEQFF.

The V gene is TRBV2, the J gene TRBJ2-3, with TRBD1 as a possible D gene (6 bases). The CDR3 has 15 amino acids. Germline V gene data show CDR1 as SNHLY and CDR2 as FYNNEI. Trimming cost V 5 bases and J 3 bases, with 15 bases left between them. The CDR3: CASSNRARETDTQYF. CDR3 sequence (DNA): TGTGCCAGCAGTAACAGGGCGAGGGAGACAGATACGCAGTATTTT.

The chain recombines TRBV7-2 with TRBJ2-1, with TRBD1 identical over 9 bases. The germline V gene has CDR1 SGHTA and CDR2 FQGNSA. The length of the CDR3 is 16 residues. Unmatched junction bases numbered 8, after V lost 5 bases and J lost 3 bases. As DNA, the CDR3 is TGTGCCAGCAGCCCCAAGGGACAGGGATACTACAATGAGCAGTTCTTC. This gives the protein CASSPKGQGYYNEQFF.

This clonotype occurred a few times. The chain combines TRBV5-1 with TRBJ2-1; tentatively, D is TRBD1 (6 bases). The V end was cut by 4 bases, the J end by 7 bases, with 18 bases between. CDR1 SGHRS and CDR2 YFSETQ come from the germline V gene. This CDR3 is 15 amino acids long. The CDR3 DNA follows: TGCGCCAGCAGCGCATCCGGGACATACTCGAATGAGCAGTTCTTC. This translates into CASSASGTYSNEQFF.

The chain uses TRBV5-6 and TRBJ1-4; the D gene is possibly TRBD1 (5 bases). Germline CDR1 and CDR2: SGHDT and YYEEEE. V gave up 2 bases and J gave up 7 bases, with 15 bases separating them. The CDR3 is made up of 15 amino acids. Here the CDR3 DNA reads TGTGCCAGCAGCTTAACCTTTGGGGCGGGTGAAAAACTGTTTTTT. Amino acid sequence: CASSLTFGAGEKLFF.

This chain connects TRBV4-3 to TRBJ2-3; 7 nucleotides match TRBD2. The J segment lost 5 bases and the V segment lost 0 bases, leaving 2 bases of the junction unmatched. This CDR3 spans 14 amino acids. CDR1 is LGHNA and CDR2 is YSLEER in the germline V gene. The CDR3 bases are TGCGCCAGCAGCCAAGATGAGCGGGGAGATACGCAGTATTTT. Translating gives CASSQDERGDTQYF.

This clonotype occurred a few times. The chain employs TRBV20-1 and TRBJ1-3; no clear D gene. This CDR3 is built from 13 residues. Germline V lookup: CDR1 DFQATT, CDR2 SNEGSKA (reference sequence). Between the trimmed V and J ends, which lost 5 bases and 4 bases, there was a span of 12 bases. CDR3 bases: TGCAGTGCTGCAACCATCCTAGGAAACACCATATATTTT. Protein sequence: CSAATILGNTIYF.

This clonotype showed up just a few times. The chain uses TRBV19 and TRBJ2-3; 9 nucleotides align to TRBD2. Per the germline V gene, CDR1 is LNHDA and CDR2 is SQIVND (reference sequence). The junction had 4 bases not matched to a gene; V was cut back by 4 bases and J by 5 bases. The CDR3 is 14 amino acids. CDR3 in amino acids: CASSTSGVKDTQYF. The DNA for the CDR3 is TGTGCCAGTAGTACTAGCGGGGTCAAAGATACGCAGTATTTT. Full variable domain (missing parts from reference TRBV19 and TRBJ2-3): DGGITQSPKYLFRKEGQNVTLSCEQNLNHDAMYWYRQDPGQGLRLIYYSQIVNDFQKGDIAEGYSVSREKKESFPLTVTSAQKNPTAFYLCASSTSGVKDTQYFGPGTRLTVL.

This clonotype turned up a few times. The V call is TRBV4-1, the J call TRBJ1-6; TRBD1 is a possible D gene (5 bases). V lost 4 bases and J lost 2, with 18 bases in between. In germline, CDR1 is MGHRA, CDR2 YSYEKL. The length of the CDR3 is 18 residues. The CDR3 here is CASSRGQGGRAYNSPLHF. The CDR3 bases are TGCGCCAGCAGCCGCGGGCAGGGAGGACGCGCCTATAATTCACCCCTCCACTTT.

The chain carries TRBV6-2 or TRBV6-3 and TRBJ1-2; TRBD1 matches at 7 bases. The CDR3 totals 14 residues. Germline CDR1 is MNHEY and CDR2 is SVGEGT. J gave up 2 bases and V 5 bases, and 5 bases lay outside the gene matches. Here the CDR3 reads CASSRDSGNYGYTF. CDR3 in DNA: TGTGCCAGCAGTCGGGACAGTGGGAACTATGGCTACACCTTC.